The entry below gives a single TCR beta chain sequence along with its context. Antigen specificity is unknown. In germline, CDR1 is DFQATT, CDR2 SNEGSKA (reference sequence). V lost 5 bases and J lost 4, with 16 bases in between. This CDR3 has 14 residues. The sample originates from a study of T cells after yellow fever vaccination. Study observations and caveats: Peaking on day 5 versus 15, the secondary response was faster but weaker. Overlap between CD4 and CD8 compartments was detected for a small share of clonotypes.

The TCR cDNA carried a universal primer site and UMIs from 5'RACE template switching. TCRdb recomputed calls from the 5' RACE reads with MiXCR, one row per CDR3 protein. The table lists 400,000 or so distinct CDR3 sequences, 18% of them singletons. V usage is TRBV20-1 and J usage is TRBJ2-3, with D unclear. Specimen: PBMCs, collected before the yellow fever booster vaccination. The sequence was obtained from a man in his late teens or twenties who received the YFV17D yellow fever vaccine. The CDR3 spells CSAPPTWGSDTQYF. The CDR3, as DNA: TGCAGTGCTCCCCCTACGTGGGGATCAGATACGCAGTATTTT.